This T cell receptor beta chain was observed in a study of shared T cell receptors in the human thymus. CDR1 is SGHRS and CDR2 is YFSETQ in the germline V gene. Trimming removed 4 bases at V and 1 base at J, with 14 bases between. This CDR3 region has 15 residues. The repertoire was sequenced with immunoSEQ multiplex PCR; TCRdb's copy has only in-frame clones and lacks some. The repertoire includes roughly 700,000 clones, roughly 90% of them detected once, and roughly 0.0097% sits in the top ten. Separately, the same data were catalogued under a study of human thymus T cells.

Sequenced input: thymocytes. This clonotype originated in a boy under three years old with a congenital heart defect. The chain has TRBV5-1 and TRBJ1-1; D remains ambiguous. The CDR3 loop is CASSLSSPGNTEAFF. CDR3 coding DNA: TGCGCCAGCAGCCTATCAAGCCCGGGGAACACTGAAGCTTTCTTT.